This passage covers 18 T cell receptor beta chains from one sample sequenced in a study of blood T cell repertoires in COVID-19. Method: immunoSEQ multiplex PCR; TCRdb's copy keeps in-frame clones and lacks some. Here the sample spans approximately 130,000 clones, about four fifths being singletons. The sequencing sample was made of PBMCs or T cells enriched from blood (not recorded which). These receptors all stem from a man aged 25 to 45 who had recovered from COVID-19.

This chain uses TRBV29-1 with TRBJ2-2; D ambiguous. Germline V gene data show CDR1 as SQVTM and CDR2 as ANQGSEA. The V end lost 7 bases, the J end lost 3 bases, and 9 bases lay between the germline ends. This CDR3 comprises 12 residues. DNA for the CDR3: TGCAGCGGTATGAGCGACACCGGGGAGCTGTTTTTT. Translating it yields CSGMSDTGELFF.

This clone was counted a single time. The chain employs TRBV5-5 and TRBJ2-2; a weak D match, TRBD2 (6 bases). CDR3 size: 16 residues. The V end was cut by 2 bases, the J end by 2 bases, with 13 bases between. CDR1 and CDR2 (germline): SGHKS, YYEKEE (reference sequence). Here the CDR3 DNA reads TGTGCCAGCAGCTTTGGGACTCCCACAAACACCGGGGAGCTGTTTTTT. Amino acid sequence: CASSFGTPTNTGELFF.

This sequence joins TRBV7-5 and TRBJ2-4; the D segment call TRBD2 is taken from the table without a DNA check. TRBV7-5 is assigned pseudogene status. CDR3 length: 16 amino acids. CDR3 coding DNA: TGTGTCAGAAGCTTTCGGAGCCGGGGTGACAAAAACATTCAGTACTTC. It encodes CVRSFRSRGDKNIQYF.

This chain links TRBV6-1 with TRBJ1-1, with TRBD1 as a possible D gene (5 bases). Trimming took 2 bases from V and 5 from J, leaving 15 bases between them. Looked up from germline, CDR1 is MNHNS and CDR2 is SASEGT. The CDR3 has 15 amino acids. The CDR3 region is CASSESGGGNTEAFF. As DNA, the CDR3 is TGTGCCAGCAGTGAAAGTGGGGGGGGGAATACTGAAGCTTTCTTT.

This chain uses TRBV1 with TRBJ1-1; no DNA check was done on the table's D call, TRBD1. TRBV1 is deemed a pseudogene. This CDR3 region has 20 residues. The CDR3 bases are TGCACCAGCAGCCAAGGAAGGCGAGCGGGGACAGGGACGGAGAACACTGAAGCTTTCTTT. Amino acids: CTSSQGRRAGTGTENTEAFF.

This clone was observed a single time. The rearrangement links TRBV9 to TRBJ1-1; D may be TRBD1 (6 bases). This CDR3 region has 13 residues. V was pared by 5 bases and J by 6 bases, with 14 bases between. The germline CDR1 and CDR2 sequences are SGDLS and YYNGEE. CDR3 sequence: CASSPGTQAEAFF. DNA of the CDR3: TGTGCCAGCAGTCCCGGGACACAGGCTGAAGCTTTCTTT.

This clone was seen once. The genes are TRBV5-4 and TRBJ1-1, with no clear D. Germline V CDR1 and CDR2: SGHNT, YYREEE (reference sequence). The CDR3 extends over 16 amino acids. V was pared by 0 bases and J by 0 bases, with 12 bases between. The CDR3 coding sequence is TGTGCCAGCAGCTTGGTCGGGGAATTGATGAACACTGAAGCTTTCTTT. This translates into CASSLVGELMNTEAFF.

The chain combines TRBV24-1 with TRBJ2-1; 10 nucleotides align to TRBD2. The CDR3 is made up of 12 amino acids. Germline lookup yields CDR1 KGHDR and CDR2 SFDVKD. V lost 4 bases to trimming and J lost 10 bases; unmatched junction nucleotides: 0. The CDR3 nucleotides are TGTGCCACCAGTGAACTAGCGGGAGAGCAGTTCTTC. Protein product: CATSELAGEQFF.

The chain recombines TRBV28 with TRBJ1-2; 11 bases match TRBD1. The CDR3 covers 17 residues. The germline CDR1 and CDR2 sequences are MDHEN and SYDVKM. Trimming at V came to 3 bases and at J to 0 bases, leaving 6 bases not matched to a gene. The CDR3 coding sequence is TGTGCCAGCAGTTTGTGGGACAGGGGGGAAGCTAACTATGGCTACACCTTC. Protein: CASSLWDRGEANYGYTF.

This clone has only a few counts. The chain combines TRBV6-2 or TRBV6-3 with TRBJ2-3; 7 positions match TRBD2. Germline CDR1 is MNHEY and CDR2 is SVGEGT. J was trimmed by 0 bases and V by 6 bases; bases with no gene match: 3. The CDR3 sequence is 14 residues long. The CDR3 reads CASSASGSTDTQYF. Written as DNA, the CDR3 is TGTGCCAGCAGCGCTAGCGGTAGCACAGATACGCAGTATTTT.

The V gene is TRBV18, the J gene TRBJ1-5; D possibly corresponds to TRBD1 (6 bases). Looked up from germline, CDR1 is KGHSH and CDR2 is LQKENI. V was cut by 3 bases and J by 5 bases, with 17 bases left in between. The CDR3 contains 16 residues. CDR3 sequence: CASSPSSGGRDQPQHF. The CDR3 region has the DNA TGTGCCAGCTCACCTAGTTCGGGGGGCAGGGATCAGCCCCAGCATTTT. The whole variable domain, filled in from reference TRBV18 and TRBJ1-5, reads NAGVMQNPRHLVRRRGQEARLRCSPMKGHSHVYWYRQLPEEGLKFMVYLQKENIIDESGMPKERFSAEFPKEGPSILRIQQVVRGDSAAYFCASSPSSGGRDQPQHFGDGTRLSIL.

The V and J genes are TRBV4-1 and TRBJ2-7; 8 positions agree with TRBD1. Germline V CDR1 and CDR2: MGHRA, YSYEKL. CDR3 length: 16 residues. The trim removed 4 bases at V and 2 bases at J, leaving 10 bases unmatched. CDR3 DNA sequence: TGCGCCAGCAGCCTACCCCCTTCACAGGGGGCCTACGAGCAGTACGTC. Its translation is CASSLPPSQGAYEQYV.

In DNA form, the CDR3 reads TGTGCCAGCAGCGTAGGTATCTCTGGGGCCAACGTCCTGACTTTC. Residues: CASSVGISGANVLTF. V is TRBV9 and J is TRBJ2-6, with D hard to call. The V gene's germline CDR1 is SGDLS and CDR2 YYNGEE. There are 15 residues in the CDR3. V shed 0 bases and J shed 0 bases, with 4 bases lying between them.

This chain links TRBV15 with TRBJ2-3, with D possibly matching TRBD2 (6 bases). V lost 5 bases and J lost 2, with 14 bases in between. Per the germline V gene, CDR1 is LNHNV and CDR2 is YYDKDF (reference sequence). This CDR3 is 15 amino acids long. Here the CDR3 reads CATSYPREVTDTQYF. The CDR3 nucleotides are TGTGCCACCAGCTATCCCAGGGAGGTCACAGATACGCAGTATTTT.

This rearrangement joins TRBV15 to TRBJ2-7; TRBD2 aligns across 12 bases. Germline values: CDR1 LNHNV, CDR2 YYDKDF (reference sequence). The CDR3 is made up of 15 amino acids. V shed 5 bases, J shed 3 bases, and the junction held 5 bases outside the gene matches. CDR3 in amino acids: CATSDLGLAGYEQYF. The CDR3 nucleotides are TGTGCCACCAGCGACTTGGGACTAGCGGGCTACGAGCAGTACTTC.

The V call is TRBV24-1, the J call TRBJ2-3; 12 positions agree with TRBD2. Looked up from germline, CDR1 is KGHDR and CDR2 is SFDVKD. This CDR3 contains 16 residues. V shed 4 bases and J 6 bases; nucleotides not matched to a gene: 7. CDR3 amino acids: CATSEPTSGGRDTQYF. The CDR3 region has the DNA TGTGCCACCAGTGAGCCCACTAGCGGGGGGAGGGATACGCAGTATTTT.

This chain links TRBV18 with TRBJ2-1; 10 nucleotides match TRBD1. Germline V gene sequence: CDR1 KGHSH, CDR2 LQKENI. The CDR3 spans 16 residues. V shed 6 bases and J 4 bases; nucleotides not matched to a gene: 9. The CDR3, as DNA: TGTGCCAGCTCTCCCTCGACAGGGGGCTCTTACAATGAGCAGTTCTTC. This gives the protein CASSPSTGGSYNEQFF.

The chain has TRBV5-1 and TRBJ1-2; D is unclear. Germline CDR1 and CDR2: SGHRS and YFSETQ. Trimming took 0 bases from V and 6 from J, leaving 9 bases between them. CDR3 length equals 13 residues. Here the CDR3 reads CASSLGEKDGYTF. The CDR3 DNA is TGCGCCAGCAGCTTGGGGGAGAAGGATGGCTACACCTTC.